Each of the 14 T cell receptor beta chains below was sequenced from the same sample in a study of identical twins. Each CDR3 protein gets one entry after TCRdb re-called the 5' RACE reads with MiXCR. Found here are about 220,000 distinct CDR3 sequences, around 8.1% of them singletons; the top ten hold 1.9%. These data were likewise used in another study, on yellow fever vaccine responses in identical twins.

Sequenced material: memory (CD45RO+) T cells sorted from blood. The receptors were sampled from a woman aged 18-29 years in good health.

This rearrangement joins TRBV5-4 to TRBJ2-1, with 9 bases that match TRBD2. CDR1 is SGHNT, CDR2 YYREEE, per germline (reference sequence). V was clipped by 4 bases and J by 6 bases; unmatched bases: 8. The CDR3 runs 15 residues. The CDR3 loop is CASSPWREGPNEQFF. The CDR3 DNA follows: TGTGCCAGCAGCCCCTGGCGGGAGGGCCCCAATGAGCAGTTCTTC. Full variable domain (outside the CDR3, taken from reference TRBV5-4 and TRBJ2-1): ETGVTQSPTHLIKTRGQQVTLRCSSQSGHNTVSWYQQALGQGPQFIFQYYREEENGRGNFPPRFSGLQFPNYSSELNVNALELDDSALYLCASSPWREGPNEQFFGPGTRLTVL.

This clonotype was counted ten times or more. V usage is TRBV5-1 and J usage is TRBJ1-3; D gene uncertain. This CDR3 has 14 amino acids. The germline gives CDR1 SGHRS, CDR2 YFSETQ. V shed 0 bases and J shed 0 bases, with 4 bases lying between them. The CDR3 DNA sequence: TGCGCCAGCAGCTTGGGGCGCTCTGGAAACACCATATATTTT. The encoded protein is CASSLGRSGNTIYF.

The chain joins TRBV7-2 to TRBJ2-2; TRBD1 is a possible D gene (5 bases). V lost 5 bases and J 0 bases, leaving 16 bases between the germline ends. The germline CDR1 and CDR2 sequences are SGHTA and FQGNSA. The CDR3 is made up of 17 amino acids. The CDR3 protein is CASSPPKGRTNTGELFF. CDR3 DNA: TGTGCCAGCAGCCCCCCAAAGGGGCGAACGAACACCGGGGAGCTGTTTTTT.

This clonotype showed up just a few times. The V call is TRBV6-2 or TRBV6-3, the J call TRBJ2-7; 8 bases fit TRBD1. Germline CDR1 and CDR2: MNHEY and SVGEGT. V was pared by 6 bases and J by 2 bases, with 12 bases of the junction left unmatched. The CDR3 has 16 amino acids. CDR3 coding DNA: TGTGCCAGCAGACCAACCGGACAGGGCGCAACCTACGAGCAGTACTTC. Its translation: CASRPTGQGATYEQYF.

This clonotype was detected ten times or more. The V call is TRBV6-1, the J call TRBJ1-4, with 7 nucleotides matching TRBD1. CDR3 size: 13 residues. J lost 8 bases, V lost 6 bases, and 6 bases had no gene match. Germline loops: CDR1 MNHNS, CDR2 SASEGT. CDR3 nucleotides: TGTGCCAGCAGGGGAGGGGGCCAAGAAAAACTGTTTTTT. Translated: CASRGGGQEKLFF.

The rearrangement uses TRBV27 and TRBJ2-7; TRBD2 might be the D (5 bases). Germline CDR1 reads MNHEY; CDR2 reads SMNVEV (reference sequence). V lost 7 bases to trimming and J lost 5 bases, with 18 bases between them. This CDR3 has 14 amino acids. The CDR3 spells CASTKRPGIHEQYF. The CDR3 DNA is TGTGCCAGCACCAAACGGCCGGGAATCCACGAGCAGTACTTC.

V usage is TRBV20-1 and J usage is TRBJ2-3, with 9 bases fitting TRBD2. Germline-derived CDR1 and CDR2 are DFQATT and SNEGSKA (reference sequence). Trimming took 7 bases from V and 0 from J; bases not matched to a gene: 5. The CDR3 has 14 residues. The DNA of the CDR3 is TGCAGTGGGACGACTAGCGGTAGCACAGATACGCAGTATTTT. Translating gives CSGTTSGSTDTQYF.

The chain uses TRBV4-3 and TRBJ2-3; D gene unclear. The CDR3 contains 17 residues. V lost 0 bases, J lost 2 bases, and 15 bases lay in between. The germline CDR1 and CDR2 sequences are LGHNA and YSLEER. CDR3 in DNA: TGCGCCAGCAGCCAAGATCAGAAGGGTTGGGACACAGATACGCAGTATTTT. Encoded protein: CASSQDQKGWDTDTQYF.

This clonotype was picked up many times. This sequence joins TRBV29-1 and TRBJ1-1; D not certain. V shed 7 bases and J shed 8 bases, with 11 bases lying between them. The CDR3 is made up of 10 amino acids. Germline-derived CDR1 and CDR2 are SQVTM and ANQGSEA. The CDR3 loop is CSARGEEAFF. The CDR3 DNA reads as TGCAGCGCCCGTGGGGAGGAAGCTTTCTTT.

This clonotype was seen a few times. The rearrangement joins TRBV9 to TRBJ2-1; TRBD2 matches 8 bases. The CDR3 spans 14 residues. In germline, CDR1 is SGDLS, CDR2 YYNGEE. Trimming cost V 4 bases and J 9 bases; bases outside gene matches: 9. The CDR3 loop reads CASSLGLGAGEQFF. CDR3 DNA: TGTGCCAGCAGCTTGGGACTAGGAGCAGGTGAGCAGTTCTTC.

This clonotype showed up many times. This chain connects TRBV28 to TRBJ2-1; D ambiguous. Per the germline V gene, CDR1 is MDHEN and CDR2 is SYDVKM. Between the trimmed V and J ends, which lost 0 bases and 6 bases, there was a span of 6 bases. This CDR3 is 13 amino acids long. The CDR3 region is CASSLWGINEQFF. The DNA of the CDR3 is TGTGCCAGCAGTTTATGGGGGATCAATGAGCAGTTCTTC.

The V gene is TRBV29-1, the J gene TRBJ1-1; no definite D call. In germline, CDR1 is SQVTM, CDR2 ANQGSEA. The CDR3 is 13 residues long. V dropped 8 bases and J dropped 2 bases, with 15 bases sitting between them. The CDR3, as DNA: TGCAGCTCCATGACTGGCATAAACACTGAAGCTTTCTTT. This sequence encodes CSSMTGINTEAFF.

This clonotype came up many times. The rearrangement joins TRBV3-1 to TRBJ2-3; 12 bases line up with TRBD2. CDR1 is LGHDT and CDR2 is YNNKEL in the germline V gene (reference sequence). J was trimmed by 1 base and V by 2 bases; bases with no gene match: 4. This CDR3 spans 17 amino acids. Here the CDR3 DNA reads TGTGCCAGCAGCCAATGGCGACTAGCGGGGGGCACAGATACGCAGTATTTT. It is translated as CASSQWRLAGGTDTQYF.

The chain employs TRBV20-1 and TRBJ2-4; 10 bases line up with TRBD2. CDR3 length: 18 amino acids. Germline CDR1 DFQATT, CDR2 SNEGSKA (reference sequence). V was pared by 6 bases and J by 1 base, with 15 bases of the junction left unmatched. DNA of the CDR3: TGCAGTGCCCCAAAGGCTAGCGGGAGCGGGGGGGCCAAAAACATTCAGTACTTC. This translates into CSAPKASGSGGAKNIQYF.